The 29 T cell receptor beta chains presented below share a single source sample, sequenced in a study of OX40 agonist ivuxolimab in advanced cancers. Clones were sequenced by immunoSEQ multiplex PCR, and TCRdb holds only the in-frame ones, with some missing. The sample carries about 64,000 clones, roughly 87% recorded once. Sequencing used CD4+ or CD8+ T cells sorted from blood, obtained in a trial of the OX40 agonist ivuxolimab. The receptors derive from an adult with an advanced solid tumor such as melanoma, head and neck, liver or kidney cancer.

Within the sample, this clone is medium-sized. The chain combines TRBV30 with TRBJ1-4; no firm D call. V was trimmed by 6 bases and J by 0 bases, leaving 8 bases between them. CDR1 is GTSNPN, CDR2 SVGIG, per germline (reference sequence). The CDR3 sequence is 13 residues long. This chain's CDR3 is CACEISTNEKLFF. DNA for the CDR3: TGTGCCTGCGAGATATCAACTAATGAAAAACTGTTTTTT. Based on the CDR3 plus reference TRBV30 and TRBJ1-4, the full variable domain is SQTIHQWPATLVQPVGSPLSLECTVEGTSNPNLYWYRQAAGRGLQLLFYSVGIGQISSEVPQNLSASRPQDRQFILSSKKLLLSDSGFYLCACEISTNEKLFFGSGTQLSVL.

This chain joins TRBV19 and TRBJ1-2; the D gene is possibly TRBD1 (5 bases). Looked up from germline, CDR1 is LNHDA and CDR2 is SQIVND (reference sequence). This CDR3 has 12 amino acids. V lost 7 bases and J 2 bases, leaving 8 bases between the germline ends. DNA for the CDR3: TGTGCCAGTACGGGGCCGAACTATGGCTACACCTTC. It specifies CASTGPNYGYTF.

V usage is TRBV5-1 and J usage is TRBJ1-6; D is uncertain. The CDR3 runs 17 residues. V lost 0 bases to trimming and J lost 7 bases, with 17 bases between them. Germline V gene sequence: CDR1 SGHRS, CDR2 YFSETQ. CDR3 amino acids: CASSLEGVGVGNSPLHF. CDR3 DNA sequence: TGCGCCAGCAGCTTGGAAGGAGTCGGGGTCGGGAATTCACCCCTCCACTTT.

This clone was recorded only once. This chain links TRBV2 with TRBJ1-5; D is perhaps TRBD1 (5 bases). Germline V gene data show CDR1 as SNHLY and CDR2 as FYNNEI. The CDR3 extends over 13 amino acids. V lost 6 bases to trimming and J lost 7 bases, with 13 bases between them. CDR3 protein: CASRGEVEQPQHF. Here the CDR3 DNA reads TGTGCCAGCAGAGGGGAGGTAGAGCAGCCCCAGCATTTT.

The chain recombines TRBV2 with TRBJ2-7; D not resolved. With 2 bases removed from V and 2 bases from J, the gap between germline ends came to 4 bases. The length of the CDR3 is 12 residues. Germline-derived CDR1 and CDR2 are SNHLY and FYNNEI. For the CDR3, the DNA is TGTGCCAGCAGTGAATTAGCCTACGAGCAGTACTTC. Encoded protein: CASSELAYEQYF.

This clone has a single count. CDR3 in DNA: TGTGCCAGCAGCTTGTTAGACAGGGGGACCGGGGAGCTGTTTTTT. Amino acids: CASSLLDRGTGELFF. The rearrangement joins TRBV5-4 to TRBJ2-2; 9 positions agree with TRBD1. The CDR3 is 15 residues long. From germline, CDR1 is SGHNT and CDR2 YYREEE (reference sequence). V lost 1 base, J lost 5 bases, and 3 bases stayed unmatched.

The J gene is TRBJ2-4, the V gene TRBV5-1, with D tentatively TRBD2 (6 bases). Trimming removed 2 bases from V and 0 bases from J, with 12 bases in between. The CDR3 sequence is 16 residues long. Germline V gene data show CDR1 as SGHRS and CDR2 as YFSETQ. CDR3 amino acids: CASSLLEGVAKNIQYF. The CDR3 DNA reads as TGCGCCAGCAGCTTACTGGAGGGAGTAGCCAAAAACATTCAGTACTTC.

The CDR3 sequence: CSSLRAGNTEAFF. The CDR3 DNA sequence: TGCAGCTCGTTAAGGGCAGGGAACACTGAAGCTTTCTTT. The chain recombines TRBV29-1 with TRBJ1-1, with D hard to call. Germline V gene lookup returns CDR1 SQVTM and CDR2 ANQGSEA. The CDR3 runs 13 residues. Deletions cut 8 bases from V and 1 base from J, with 14 bases between.

The chain recombines TRBV4-1 with TRBJ2-7, with 7 bases lining up with TRBD1. V was pared by 5 bases and J by 3 bases, with 13 bases of the junction left unmatched. There are 16 residues in the CDR3. Germline V gene data show CDR1 as MGHRA and CDR2 as YSYEKL. CDR3 sequence reads: CASSAHPDRTLYEQYF. In nucleotides, the CDR3 is TGCGCCAGCAGCGCCCACCCGGACAGGACACTCTACGAGCAGTACTTC.

The CDR3 DNA sequence: TGCGCCAGCAGCCAAGACCCCGGACAGGGGAGCAAGCCCCAGCATTTT. This gives the protein CASSQDPGQGSKPQHF. The chain recombines TRBV4-1 with TRBJ1-5; 9 bases are a match to TRBD1. V lost 0 bases and J lost 8; bases outside the gene matches: 8. Germline CDR1 and CDR2: MGHRA and YSYEKL. The CDR3 extends over 16 amino acids.

The J gene is TRBJ2-1, the V gene TRBV7-6; a possible D gene is TRBD2 (5 bases). This CDR3 has 16 residues. Between the trimmed V and J ends, which lost 2 bases and 7 bases, there was a span of 18 bases. Germline V CDR1 and CDR2: SGHVS, FNYEAQ. As DNA, the CDR3 is TGTGCCAGCAGCTTACTAGCCCCCGAGTCGTGGAATGAGCAGTTCTTC. It is translated as CASSLLAPESWNEQFF.

The chain employs TRBV19 and TRBJ2-1; D assignment may be TRBD1 or TRBD2 (5 bases each). V was shortened by 6 bases and J by 0 bases, with 15 bases between the two germline ends. CDR1 and CDR2 (germline): LNHDA, SQIVND (reference sequence). The CDR3 contains 16 residues. DNA of the CDR3: TGTGCCAGTAGCGGGCGAGCGGACAACTCCTACAATGAGCAGTTCTTC. It yields the protein CASSGRADNSYNEQFF. Based on the CDR3 plus reference TRBV19 and TRBJ2-1, the full variable domain is DGGITQSPKYLFRKEGQNVTLSCEQNLNHDAMYWYRQDPGQGLRLIYYSQIVNDFQKGDIAEGYSVSREKKESFPLTVTSAQKNPTAFYLCASSGRADNSYNEQFFGPGTRLTVL.

The CDR3 here is CASSLLGQNTGELFF. CDR3 DNA sequence: TGTGCCAGCAGTTTATTGGGACAGAACACCGGGGAGCTGTTTTTT. J is TRBJ2-2 and V is TRBV27, with TRBD1 as a possible D gene (6 bases). Trimming left V 1 base short and J 1 base short, with 7 bases between. Germline lookup yields CDR1 MNHEY and CDR2 SMNVEV (reference sequence). CDR3 length: 15 residues.

In this sample, this clone turned up once. The chain recombines TRBV7-2 with TRBJ2-1; D perhaps matches TRBD1 (5 bases). CDR3 length: 15 residues. Germline assignment: CDR1 SGHTA and CDR2 FQGNSA. Deletions cut 1 base from V and 3 bases from J, with 10 bases between. The CDR3 sequence is CASSLVQGSYNEQFF. For the CDR3, the DNA is TGTGCCAGCAGCTTAGTGCAGGGTAGCTACAATGAGCAGTTCTTC. The entire variable domain, with the rest obtained from reference TRBV7-2 and TRBJ2-1, is as follows: GAGVSQSPSNKVTEKGKDVELRCDPISGHTALYWYRQSLGQGLEFLIYFQGNSAPDKSGLPSDRFSAERTGGSVSTLTIQRTQQEDSAVYLCASSLVQGSYNEQFFGPGTRLTVL.

A word on this clone: A junction boundary mismatches the germline segment, possibly from a read error. The chain links TRBV7-7 to TRBJ2-7, with a tentative D call TRBD2 (6 bases). This CDR3 has 15 amino acids. The germline CDR1 and CDR2 sequences are SSHAT and FNYEAQ (reference sequence). The CDR3 nucleotides read TGTGCTAGCAGCTTAGGGGCGGGACTCTCCTACGAGCAGTACTTC. This encodes CASSLGAGLSYEQYF.

The chain links TRBV29-1 to TRBJ1-1, with D perhaps TRBD1 (6 bases). V was cut by 4 bases and J by 1 base, with 13 bases left in between. The CDR3 has 14 residues. From germline, CDR1 is SQVTM and CDR2 ANQGSEA. This CDR3 is CSVAGGGWNTEAFF. Written as DNA, the CDR3 is TGCAGCGTTGCCGGGGGGGGCTGGAACACTGAAGCTTTCTTT.

The chain recombines TRBV28 with TRBJ1-3; D is unclear. The CDR3 runs 15 residues. CDR1 MDHEN and CDR2 SYDVKM come from the germline V gene. Trimming removed 5 bases from V and 4 bases from J, with 15 bases in between. The DNA for the CDR3 is TGTGCCAGCAGTCTACGTAGGGCGCTGGGAAACACCATATATTTT. Encoded protein: CASSLRRALGNTIYF.

The V call is TRBV7-6, the J call TRBJ2-5; 9 nucleotides line up with TRBD1. V trimming: 6 bases; J trimming: 1 base; junction bases outside the gene matches: 12. CDR3 size: 17 residues. Per the germline V gene, CDR1 is SGHVS and CDR2 is FNYEAQ. The CDR3 here is CASSKNRGPSGQETQYF. The DNA for the CDR3 is TGTGCCAGCAGTAAGAACAGGGGGCCCAGCGGCCAAGAGACCCAGTACTTC.

This clone has a single count. The CDR3 loop is CSARENTEAFF. The CDR3 bases are TGCAGTGCTAGAGAGAACACTGAAGCTTTCTTT. The rearrangement links TRBV20-1 to TRBJ1-1; unclear D gene. Germline CDR1 is DFQATT and CDR2 is SNEGSKA (reference sequence). This CDR3 contains 11 residues. Trimming stripped 0 bases from V and 1 base from J, with 0 bases between.

This chain links TRBV6-5 with TRBJ1-3; D call uncertain. In germline, CDR1 is MNHEY, CDR2 SVGAGI. Trimming removed 10 bases at V and 2 bases at J, with 9 bases between. CDR3 size: 12 residues. CDR3 region: CATQNAGNTIYF. The CDR3 DNA sequence: TGTGCCACCCAGAATGCTGGAAACACCATATATTTT.

V and J are TRBV28 and TRBJ2-1, with D hard to call. Germline V lookup: CDR1 MDHEN, CDR2 SYDVKM. Trimming stripped 6 bases from V and 6 bases from J, with 18 bases between. The CDR3 is 15 amino acids. Here the CDR3 DNA reads TGTGCCAGCAGCCCCCCCCATAGCCTCGGCAATGAGCAGTTCTTC. Residues: CASSPPHSLGNEQFF.

V and J are TRBV5-8 and TRBJ2-5, with TRBD1 identical over 10 bases. With V trimmed by 4 bases and J by 5 bases, 5 bases remained unmatched. The CDR3 sequence is 14 residues long. Germline loops: CDR1 SGHTS, CDR2 YDEGEE. The CDR3 region is CASSLWDRGETQYF. The DNA for the CDR3 is TGTGCCAGCAGCCTCTGGGACAGGGGTGAGACCCAGTACTTC.

The chain joins TRBV11-2 to TRBJ2-1; the D is unclear. The V end lost 1 base, the J end lost 10 bases, and 11 bases lay between the germline ends. The CDR3 is 13 amino acids. Germline V gene data show CDR1 as SGHAT and CDR2 as FQNNGV. CDR3 sequence (DNA): TGTGCCAGCAGCTTAGCCGGAGACCTGGAGCAGTTCTTC. Amino acids: CASSLAGDLEQFF.

The gene calls are TRBV11-2 and TRBJ2-7; a possible D gene is TRBD1 (6 bases). The germline V gene encodes CDR1 SGHAT and CDR2 FQNNGV. Trimming removed 5 bases at V and 1 base at J, with 12 bases between. The CDR3 is made up of 14 amino acids. In DNA, the CDR3 is TGTGCCAGCAGCCCCCGGGACACTTCCTACGAGCAGTACTTC. It specifies CASSPRDTSYEQYF.

This clone was seen a single time. V and J are TRBV7-9 and TRBJ2-1, with D tentatively TRBD2 (6 bases). The CDR3 sequence is 14 residues long. Trimming removed 5 bases from V and 5 bases from J, with 13 bases in between. In germline, CDR1 is SEHNR, CDR2 FQNEAQ (reference sequence). The CDR3 reads CASSHRDFDNEQFF. The DNA of the CDR3 is TGTGCCAGCAGCCACCGGGACTTCGACAATGAGCAGTTCTTC.

The J gene is TRBJ1-3, the V gene TRBV7-2; D ambiguous. Trimming removed 8 bases from V and 2 bases from J, with 19 bases in between. Germline V lookup: CDR1 SGHTA, CDR2 FQGNSA. CDR3 length: 16 residues. The CDR3 spells CASSPGWAKAGNTIYF. As DNA, the CDR3 is TGTGCCAGCTCCCCTGGGTGGGCTAAGGCTGGAAACACCATATATTTT. Supplemented by reference TRBV7-2 and TRBJ1-3, the full variable domain reads GAGVSQSPSNKVTEKGKDVELRCDPISGHTALYWYRQSLGQGLEFLIYFQGNSAPDKSGLPSDRFSAERTGGSVSTLTIQRTQQEDSAVYLCASSPGWAKAGNTIYFGEGSWLTVV.

The count of this clone is one. CDR3 nucleotide sequence: TGCGCCAGCAGCCAAGATTGGGATGAAAAACTGTTTTTT. This sequence encodes CASSQDWDEKLFF. The chain combines TRBV4-1 with TRBJ1-4, with no clear D. Germline values: CDR1 MGHRA, CDR2 YSYEKL. V lost 0 bases to trimming and J lost 6 bases, with 5 bases between them. The CDR3 contains 13 residues.

V gene TRBV7-2 combines with J gene TRBJ2-5; D is unclear. V was pared by 2 bases and J by 2 bases, with 12 bases between. The germline gives CDR1 SGHTA, CDR2 FQGNSA. This CDR3 is built from 15 residues. The CDR3 DNA reads as TGTGCCAGCAGCTTATCCACTCCCGGGCAAGAGACCCAGTACTTC. It specifies CASSLSTPGQETQYF.

The chain uses TRBV19 and TRBJ1-2; D is undetermined. Germline V gene data show CDR1 as LNHDA and CDR2 as SQIVND (reference sequence). This CDR3 spans 17 amino acids. V lost 5 bases and J lost 6, with 25 bases in between. The CDR3 is CASSSSPPLTVVDGYTF. In nucleotides, the CDR3 is TGTGCCAGTAGTTCTTCCCCCCCACTGACGGTGGTGGATGGCTACACCTTC.